This T cell receptor beta chain was found in a study of T cell changes during pregnancy in multiple sclerosis (dated by TCRdb to between 2018 and 2021). Background on the whole study: The study looked at changes in the T cell repertoire across pregnancy in women with multiple sclerosis.

From cysteine to phenylalanine, the CDR3 is 14 amino acids long. Just the 42-base CDR3 DNA is kept, in frame starting at base 1. Between the V and J ends, shortened by 5 bases and 3 bases respectively, the junction contains 14 bases. As encoded in the germline V gene, CDR1 is SGHNT while CDR2 is YENEEA. This clone is characterized as medium-sized (0.01 to 0.1%). No antigen is known for it. Qualities for individual bases were not recorded, and no much larger clone is one base off. Libraries were constructed by the immunoSEQ multiplex PCR assay. TCRdb stores this immuneACCESS table with in-frame sequences only. Part of the clones is absent; in the studies checked, under half of the shortfall reflects unresolved V genes, and no reason is known for the rest. The sample table holds fewer than 12,000 clones, of which roughly 91% were seen once. 4.5% to 6% of the sample is taken by the ten largest.

The source material was CD8+ T cells from peripheral blood mononuclear cells, sampled in the first trimester of pregnancy. The receptor comes from a female donor in good health, enrolled as a control in a pregnancy study. The V and J genes are TRBV11-3 and TRBJ2-7; a tentative D call is TRBD1 (6 bases match). The CDR3 corresponds to CASSPTPGHYEQYF. Read as DNA, the sequence is TGTGCCAGCAGCCCGACACCGGGACACTACGAGCAGTACTTC.